This TCR beta chain was profiled in a study of blood T cell repertoires in COVID-19. At the level of the study: Acute-phase and convalescent COVID-19 samples originated in the United States, Italy and Spain.

In the original processing: Estimation of nucleated cell counts relied on the amplification of reference gene primers. Repertoires were generated with immunoSEQ multiplex PCR, while TCRdb's copy carries only in-frame clones and drops some. D and trimming come from the DNA, and the V and J calls and clone size come from that table. The data show around 140,000 clones, with about 91% seen just once and 9% to 12% held by the top ten. The CDR3 sequence is 15 residues long. Trimming took off 0 bases at V and 1 base at J, with 9 bases between the two ends. Germline values: CDR1 MNHNY, CDR2 SVGAGI (reference sequence).

The chain combines TRBV6-6 with TRBJ1-2; D is unclear. The sample taken for sequencing was peripheral blood. The TCR originated in a man aged 45-65 years with acute or convalescent COVID-19. Here the CDR3 reads CASSYSAEDNYGYTF. The CDR3 coding sequence is TGTGCCAGCAGTTACTCGGCCGAGGATAACTATGGCTACACCTTC.